A single sample is the source of the 25 T cell receptor beta chains below, sequenced in a study of T cells in Graves' hyperthyroidism and ophthalmopathy. Researchers took RNA transcripts and amplified the TCR beta CDR3 regions from them. The HTBI set primed first-round TCR CDR3 RT-PCR. TCRdb itself ran the multiplex PCR reads through MiXCR, one entry per CDR3 protein. The sample has 450,000 to 700,000 distinct CDR3 sequences, about 43% seen once; the top ten hold 19%. The sample comprised peripheral blood or thyroid tissue (not recorded which). These receptors were taken from an adult woman with Graves' disease, either hyperthyroidism or ophthalmopathy (not recorded which).

The rearrangement links TRBV29-1 to TRBJ2-7, with 7 bases fitting TRBD2. Unmatched junction bases numbered 15, after V lost 0 bases and J lost 7 bases. From germline, CDR1 is SQVTM and CDR2 ANQGSEA. The CDR3 runs 16 residues. The CDR3 region is CSVEDGQGGPLGEQYF. Written as DNA, the CDR3 is TGCAGCGTTGAAGATGGCCAGGGAGGGCCCTTGGGTGAGCAGTACTTC.

This clonotype was counted many times. The rearrangement uses TRBV4-1 and TRBJ2-5; either TRBD1 or TRBD2 may fit D (5 bases each). The V and J ends lost 0 bases and 7 bases respectively, with 15 bases between them. The CDR3 consists of 15 residues. CDR1 and CDR2 (germline): MGHRA, YSYEKL. CDR3 loop: CASSQEYGTGGTQYF. DNA for the CDR3: TGCGCCAGCAGCCAAGAATACGGTACTGGGGGGACCCAGTACTTC.

The gene calls are TRBV7-2 and TRBJ1-5, with a possible D match to TRBD1 (6 bases). CDR3 length: 16 amino acids. Germline lookup yields CDR1 SGHTA and CDR2 FQGNSA. The V end lost 1 base, the J end lost 2 bases, and 12 bases lay between the germline ends. The CDR3 is CASSLVTGMGNQPQHF. For the CDR3, the DNA is TGTGCCAGCAGCTTAGTTACAGGGATGGGCAATCAGCCCCAGCATTTT.

This clonotype has just a few counts. J is TRBJ2-7 and V is TRBV7-9, with D tentatively TRBD2 (6 bases). Trimming left V 6 bases short and J 0 bases short, with 15 bases between. The CDR3 sequence is 15 residues long. CDR1 and CDR2 from the germline V gene are SEHNR and FQNEAQ (reference sequence). The CDR3 nucleotides read TGTGCCAGCAGTGCCGGGGGTTTGAGCTCCTACGAGCAGTACTTC. It is translated as CASSAGGLSSYEQYF.

This clonotype was picked up a small number of times. The chain carries TRBV4-2 and TRBJ2-2; D call uncertain. V lost 0 bases and J 6 bases, leaving 20 bases between the germline ends. Germline V gene lookup returns CDR1 LGHNA and CDR2 YNFKEQ. The CDR3 has 18 residues. The CDR3 bases are TGTGCCAGCAGCCAAGAGGATTTTAGTTTTGTAGGAGCCGGGGAGCTGTTTTTT. It codes for CASSQEDFSFVGAGELFF.

This clonotype was detected ten times or more. The chain links TRBV12-3 or TRBV12-4 to TRBJ1-2, with TRBD1 matching over 9 bases. Unmatched junction bases numbered 6, after V lost 4 bases and J lost 6 bases. The CDR3 consists of 14 residues. This chain's CDR3 is CASSSTGGTDGYTF. The CDR3 nucleotides read TGTGCCAGCAGTTCCACAGGGGGCACGGATGGCTACACCTTC.

This sequence joins TRBV10-3 and TRBJ2-2; 9 bases match TRBD2. CDR1 and CDR2 from the germline V gene are ENHRY and SYGVKD. CDR3 size: 17 residues. Trimming removed 0 bases from V and 0 bases from J; junction bases left unmatched: 2. CDR3 loop: CAISESRLAANTGELFF. In DNA form, the CDR3 reads TGTGCCATCAGTGAGTCCCGACTAGCGGCGAACACCGGGGAGCTGTTTTTT.

This clonotype was seen repeatedly, ten times or more. The V and J genes are TRBV10-3 and TRBJ2-7, with D possibly TRBD2 on 5 matching bases. CDR1 is ENHRY, CDR2 SYGVKD, per germline. This CDR3 region has 13 residues. V was clipped by 5 bases and J by 4 bases, with 12 bases between them. CDR3 nucleotide sequence: TGTGCCATCAGTTACGCGGGCAGATACGAGCAGTACTTC. This gives the protein CAISYAGRYEQYF.

This clonotype was seen more than once but under ten times. The conserved closing phenylalanine or tryptophan is absent in this CDR3, likely reflecting a read error. The chain employs TRBV20-1 and TRBJ1-2, with 7 bases lining up with TRBD1. This CDR3 is built from 13 residues. Per the germline V gene, CDR1 is DFQATT and CDR2 is SNEGSKA (reference sequence). The junction had 10 bases not matched to a gene; V was cut back by 6 bases and J by 6 bases. CDR3 protein: CSARQGGLDGYTL. DNA of the CDR3: TGCAGTGCCCGACAGGGAGGTCTCGATGGCTACACCCTC.

This clonotype came up many times. This sequence joins TRBV19 and TRBJ1-5, with D hard to call. Germline V CDR1 and CDR2: LNHDA, SQIVND (reference sequence). The CDR3 consists of 16 residues. V lost 4 bases to trimming and J lost 3 bases, with 16 bases between them. The CDR3 nucleotides are TGTGCCAGTAGTAGGCCGGATTTGGTTTCCAATCAGCCCCAGCATTTT. Its protein is CASSRPDLVSNQPQHF. Full variable domain (remainder filled in from reference TRBV19 and TRBJ1-5): DGGITQSPKYLFRKEGQNVTLSCEQNLNHDAMYWYRQDPGQGLRLIYYSQIVNDFQKGDIAEGYSVSREKKESFPLTVTSAQKNPTAFYLCASSRPDLVSNQPQHFGDGTRLSIL.

This clonotype was seen ten or more times. The rearrangement uses TRBV2 and TRBJ2-2, with 7 nucleotides matching TRBD2. The CDR3 has 16 residues. After removal of 4 bases from V and 4 bases from J, the junction contained 9 bases not matched to a gene. Germline V gives CDR1 SNHLY, CDR2 FYNNEI. CDR3 amino acids: CASSVSGKPGTGELFF. CDR3 in DNA: TGTGCCAGCAGTGTCAGCGGGAAACCGGGCACCGGGGAGCTGTTTTTT.

This clonotype was picked up many times. The rearrangement links TRBV11-2 to TRBJ2-5; 7 bases align to TRBD1. The CDR3 runs 15 residues. V lost 3 bases, J lost 4 bases, and 8 bases stayed unmatched. CDR1 SGHAT and CDR2 FQNNGV come from the germline V gene. CDR3 amino acids: CASSFTRGSGETQYF. DNA for the CDR3: TGTGCCAGCAGCTTTACCAGGGGGTCGGGAGAGACCCAGTACTTC.

This clonotype was counted a few times. The J gene is TRBJ2-5, the V gene TRBV29-1, with a weak D call TRBD1 (6 bases). V shed 3 bases and J shed 2 bases, with 13 bases lying between them. Germline CDR1 and CDR2: SQVTM and ANQGSEA. CDR3 size: 14 residues. CDR3 loop: CSVDARGFQETQYF. The CDR3 region has the DNA TGCAGCGTTGACGCCAGGGGCTTTCAAGAGACCCAGTACTTC.

This clonotype was recorded many times. Compared with germline, one end of the junction differs, possibly owing to a read error. J is TRBJ2-5 and V is TRBV7-7; 8 bases agree with TRBD1. This CDR3 has 16 amino acids. CDR1 is SSHAT, CDR2 FNYEAQ, per germline (reference sequence). CDR3 residues: CASSPGTGGHQETQYF. The CDR3 DNA follows: TGTGCTAGCAGTCCCGGTACAGGGGGACATCAAGAGACCCAGTACTTC.

This clonotype has a count of ten or more. This chain links TRBV6-6 with TRBJ1-1; the D is unclear. CDR1 is MNHNY and CDR2 is SVGAGI in the germline V gene (reference sequence). Trimming stripped 6 bases from V and 2 bases from J, with 7 bases between. The CDR3 length is 12 residues. CDR3 sequence (DNA): TGTGCCAGCAGCACAGCAAACACTGAAGCTTTCTTT. It yields the protein CASSTANTEAFF.

This chain joins TRBV7-9 and TRBJ2-7; TRBD1 is a possible D gene (6 bases). Per germline, CDR1 SEHNR and CDR2 FQNEAQ (reference sequence). V was pared by 5 bases and J by 6 bases, with 14 bases between. This CDR3 contains 13 residues. The CDR3 nucleotides are TGTGCCAGCAGCCCCGACGGGACACCCGAGCAGTACTTC. This gives the protein CASSPDGTPEQYF. The full variable domain, in which reference TRBV7-9 and TRBJ2-7 provide the parts outside the CDR3, is DTGVSQNPRHKITKRGQNVTFRCDPISEHNRLYWYRQTLGQGPEFLTYFQNEAQLEKSRLLSDRFSAERPKGSFSTLEIQRTEQGDSAMYLCASSPDGTPEQYFGPGTRLTVT.

At least ten counts were recorded for this clonotype. The chain carries TRBV7-8 and TRBJ1-5; D is undetermined. Trimming took 4 bases from V and 5 from J, leaving 15 bases between them. The CDR3 length is 15 residues. Germline V CDR1 and CDR2: SGHVS, FQNEAQ. CDR3: CASSWLKISHQPQHF. The CDR3 DNA follows: TGTGCCAGCAGCTGGCTTAAGATTTCGCATCAGCCCCAGCATTTT.

The J gene is TRBJ1-5, the V gene TRBV20-1; 10 bases match TRBD1. The length of the CDR3 is 14 residues. Germline V gene sequence: CDR1 DFQATT, CDR2 SNEGSKA (reference sequence). V trimming: 5 bases; J trimming: 2 bases; junction bases outside the gene matches: 3. The CDR3: CSAGGQGGNQPQHF. The CDR3 DNA reads as TGCAGTGCTGGAGGACAGGGGGGCAATCAGCCCCAGCATTTT.

The chain uses TRBV7-3 and TRBJ1-1; D unresolved. Germline V gene data show CDR1 as SGHTA and CDR2 as FQGTGA. Trimming shortened V by 3 bases and J by 2 bases, and 7 bases separated the two germline ends. CDR3 size: 13 residues. CDR3 amino acids: CASSLFQNTEAFF. In DNA, the CDR3 is TGTGCCAGCAGCTTGTTTCAAAACACTGAAGCTTTCTTT.

This chain joins TRBV7-2 and TRBJ2-5; the D is unclear. Germline-derived CDR1 and CDR2 are SGHTA and FQGNSA. The V end lost 2 bases, the J end lost 2 bases, and 9 bases lay between the germline ends. This CDR3 region has 14 residues. Here the CDR3 reads CASSLTGQQETQYF. Here the CDR3 DNA reads TGTGCCAGCAGCTTAACTGGGCAGCAAGAGACCCAGTACTTC.

The rearrangement joins TRBV9 to TRBJ1-4, with unresolved D. The CDR3 spans 16 residues. CDR1 and CDR2 from the germline V gene are SGDLS and YYNGEE. The V end was cut by 3 bases, the J end by 4 bases, with 16 bases between. CDR3 in amino acids: CASSATAGLNNEKLFF. In nucleotides, the CDR3 is TGTGCCAGCAGCGCCACCGCGGGCCTCAATAATGAAAAACTGTTTTTT.

This clonotype was seen repeatedly, ten times or more. CDR3 sequence reads: CASSQQTQGYTEAFF. CDR3 in DNA: TGTGCCAGCAGCCAACAGACGCAGGGGTACACTGAAGCTTTCTTT. This rearrangement joins TRBV3-1 to TRBJ1-1; a weak D match, TRBD1 (6 bases). Germline V gene sequence: CDR1 LGHDT, CDR2 YNNKEL (reference sequence). Trimming removed 2 bases from V and 3 bases from J, with 13 bases in between. CDR3 length equals 15 residues.

The gene calls are TRBV4-1 and TRBJ2-7, with 7 bases identical to TRBD1. The CDR3 loop spans 15 amino acids. Germline assignment: CDR1 MGHRA and CDR2 YSYEKL. V shed 2 bases and J 4 bases; nucleotides not matched to a gene: 8. The CDR3 region has the DNA TGCGCCAGCAGCCAACTAGGGACAGAGAAGTACGAGCAGTACTTC. It translates to CASSQLGTEKYEQYF.

The chain has TRBV6-5 and TRBJ1-1; D not resolved. The CDR3 is 13 amino acids. The V and J ends lost 4 bases and 2 bases respectively, with 8 bases between them. The germline V gene encodes CDR1 MNHEY and CDR2 SVGAGI. The CDR3 loop reads CASSWLYNTEAFF. The CDR3 region has the DNA TGTGCCAGCAGTTGGCTGTACAACACTGAAGCTTTCTTT.

The chain carries TRBV7-8 and TRBJ1-2, with TRBD1 as a possible D gene (6 bases). The CDR3 is made up of 13 amino acids. Germline V gene sequence: CDR1 SGHVS, CDR2 FQNEAQ. V was cut by 5 bases and J by 6 bases, with 13 bases left in between. The CDR3 nucleotides read TGTGCCAGCAGCCCAACAAGGGGGAATGGCTACACCTTC. It is translated as CASSPTRGNGYTF.